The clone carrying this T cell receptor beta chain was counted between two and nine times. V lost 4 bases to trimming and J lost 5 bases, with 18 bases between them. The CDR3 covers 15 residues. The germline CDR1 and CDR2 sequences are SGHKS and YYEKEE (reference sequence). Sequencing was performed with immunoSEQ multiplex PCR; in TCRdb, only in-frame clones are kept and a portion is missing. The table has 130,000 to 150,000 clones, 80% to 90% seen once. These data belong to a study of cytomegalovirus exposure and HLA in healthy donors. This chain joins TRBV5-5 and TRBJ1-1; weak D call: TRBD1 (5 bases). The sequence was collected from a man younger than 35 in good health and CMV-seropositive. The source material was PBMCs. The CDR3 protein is CASSNPFRVRTEAFF. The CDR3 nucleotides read TGTGCCAGCAGCAACCCTTTCAGGGTACGAACTGAAGCTTTCTTT.